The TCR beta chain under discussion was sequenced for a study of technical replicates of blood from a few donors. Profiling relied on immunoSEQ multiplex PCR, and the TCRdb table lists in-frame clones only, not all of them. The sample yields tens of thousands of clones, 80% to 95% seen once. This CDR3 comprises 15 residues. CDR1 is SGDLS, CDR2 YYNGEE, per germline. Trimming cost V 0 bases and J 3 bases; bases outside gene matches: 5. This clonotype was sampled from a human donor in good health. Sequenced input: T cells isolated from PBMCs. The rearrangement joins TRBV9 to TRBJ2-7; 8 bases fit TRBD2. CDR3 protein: CASSVGLAGDYEQYF. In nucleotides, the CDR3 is TGTGCCAGCAGCGTAGGGCTAGCGGGTGACTACGAGCAGTACTTC.